These 30 T cell receptor beta chains came from one sample sequenced in a study of cytomegalovirus exposure and HLA in healthy donors. It was with 60 Vbeta and 13 Jbeta primers that the PCR ran. TCRdb's table, derived via immunoSEQ multiplex PCR, lists solely in-frame clones and lacks some. Among tens of thousands of clones listed, 65% to 90% were seen once. What was sequenced was PBMCs. Every receptor here comes from a human donor in good health.

The genes are TRBV19 and TRBJ1-1; the D gene is possibly TRBD1 (5 bases). V lost 7 bases to trimming and J lost 5 bases, with 11 bases between them. Germline V gene data show CDR1 as LNHDA and CDR2 as SQIVND (reference sequence). This CDR3 is 12 amino acids long. CDR3 sequence (DNA): TGTGCCAGTATCCAGGGTGGAACTGAAGCTTTCTTT. Translated: CASIQGGTEAFF.

The chain couples TRBV5-1 to TRBJ2-5, with D possibly matching TRBD2 (6 bases). Germline V gene data show CDR1 as SGHRS and CDR2 as YFSETQ. This CDR3 is 15 amino acids long. Trimming removed 1 base at V and 1 base at J, with 11 bases between. The CDR3 region is CASSLRGAGQETQYF. The CDR3 coding sequence is TGCGCCAGCAGCTTGCGGGGAGCGGGCCAAGAGACCCAGTACTTC.

The chain carries TRBV5-4 and TRBJ2-1; TRBD2 is a possible D gene (5 bases). CDR1 SGHNT and CDR2 YYREEE come from the germline V gene (reference sequence). V was trimmed by 4 bases and J by 7 bases, leaving 15 bases between them. This CDR3 region has 14 residues. The CDR3 DNA reads TGTGCCAGCAGCACCGTCGGGGAGTGGAATGAGCAGTTCTTC. It specifies CASSTVGEWNEQFF.

The chain combines TRBV28 with TRBJ2-1, with no clear D. Germline CDR1 reads MDHEN; CDR2 reads SYDVKM. This CDR3 comprises 16 residues. Trimming removed 1 base at V and 8 bases at J, with 18 bases between. This CDR3 reads CASSLLNMLHRDEQFF. The CDR3 DNA reads as TGTGCCAGCAGTTTATTAAATATGCTTCACCGGGATGAGCAGTTCTTC.

The CDR3 protein is CASSPAGGPGETQYF. The DNA for the CDR3 is TGTGCCAGCTCACCGGCGGGAGGGCCCGGAGAGACCCAGTACTTC. The chain is built from TRBV18 and TRBJ2-5; 9 nucleotides agree with TRBD2. The CDR3 extends over 15 amino acids. The V and J ends lost 3 bases and 4 bases, in that order; junction bases with no gene match: 6. CDR1 is KGHSH and CDR2 is LQKENI in the germline V gene.

The chain combines TRBV6-5 with TRBJ1-1; D is undetermined. In germline, CDR1 is MNHEY, CDR2 SVGAGI. The CDR3 consists of 14 residues. V dropped 0 bases and J dropped 1 base, with 6 bases sitting between them. The CDR3 nucleotides are TGTGCCAGCAGTTACTCATTCGGGAACACTGAAGCTTTCTTT. Protein product: CASSYSFGNTEAFF.

The V and J genes are TRBV28 and TRBJ2-5; TRBD2 agrees at 14 bases. Germline CDR1 is MDHEN and CDR2 is SYDVKM. This CDR3 has 16 amino acids. Trimming removed 5 bases from V and 9 bases from J; junction bases left unmatched: 11. The DNA of the CDR3 is TGTGCCAGCAGTCCCGGGACTAGCGGGGGTCTTTTGGCCCAGTACTTC. Protein: CASSPGTSGGLLAQYF.

V gene TRBV4-2 combines with J gene TRBJ1-5; TRBD1 aligns across 7 bases. V gave up 1 base and J gave up 4 bases; unmatched junction bases: 4. CDR1 is LGHNA and CDR2 is YNFKEQ in the germline V gene. CDR3 length: 15 amino acids. CDR3: CASSQADRNNQPQHF. The CDR3 DNA reads TGTGCCAGCAGCCAAGCGGACAGGAATAATCAGCCCCAGCATTTT.

This chain connects TRBV19 to TRBJ1-2; 12 bases map to TRBD1. Trimming at V came to 8 bases and at J to 2 bases, leaving 9 bases not matched to a gene. This CDR3 comprises 16 residues. Germline V lookup: CDR1 LNHDA, CDR2 SQIVND (reference sequence). The CDR3 DNA reads TGTGCCAGTCGAAACCCGGGACAGGGGGCAAACTATGGCTACACCTTC. It translates to CASRNPGQGANYGYTF.

The chain is built from TRBV11-3 and TRBJ2-7, with D perhaps TRBD1 (5 bases). Between the trimmed V and J ends, which lost 3 bases and 4 bases, there was a span of 13 bases. CDR3 size: 14 residues. Germline CDR1 and CDR2: SGHNT and YENEEA. The CDR3 loop reads CASSLYGTGYEQYF. CDR3 coding DNA: TGTGCCAGCAGCTTGTACGGCACAGGATACGAGCAGTACTTC.

V usage is TRBV2 and J usage is TRBJ2-1, with D perhaps TRBD2 (6 bases). Germline CDR1 SNHLY, CDR2 FYNNEI. Trimming stripped 2 bases from V and 3 bases from J, with 17 bases between. The CDR3 consists of 17 residues. Here the CDR3 DNA reads TGTGCCAGCAGTGAATGGGGACTTGTTGAGAACTACAATGAGCAGTTCTTC. The encoded protein is CASSEWGLVENYNEQFF.

V and J are TRBV6-1 and TRBJ1-5, with D hard to call. The V end lost 5 bases, the J end lost 5 bases, and 13 bases lay between the germline ends. The CDR3 is 14 residues long. CDR1 and CDR2 (germline): MNHNS, SASEGT. CDR3 coding DNA: TGTGCCAGCAGTAACACCGGAGGAGATCAGCCCCAGCATTTT. Protein: CASSNTGGDQPQHF.

For the CDR3, the DNA is TGTGCCAGCAGCTCGAATGGCGGGGGCGAGCAGTACTTC. As protein: CASSSNGGGEQYF. The chain couples TRBV5-5 to TRBJ2-7, with 7 bases that match TRBD2. The CDR3 sequence is 13 residues long. Per germline, CDR1 SGHKS and CDR2 YYEKEE (reference sequence). The ends lost 3 bases at V and 6 bases at J; junction bases unmatched: 6.

V is TRBV4-2 and J is TRBJ2-6; possible D gene TRBD2, 6 bases. Germline assignment: CDR1 LGHNA and CDR2 YNFKEQ. This CDR3 comprises 17 residues. The V end was cut by 0 bases, the J end by 2 bases, with 11 bases between. Here the CDR3 DNA reads TGTGCCAGCAGCCAAGACGTGGGGAGGACTGGGGCCAACGTCCTGACTTTC. This translates into CASSQDVGRTGANVLTF.

The genes are TRBV7-6 and TRBJ1-1; a weak D match, TRBD1 (5 bases). The germline gives CDR1 SGHVS, CDR2 FNYEAQ. This CDR3 comprises 15 residues. V was pared by 2 bases and J by 1 base, with 11 bases between. Written as DNA, the CDR3 is TGTGCCAGCAGCTTATCTGGGGCGGCGAACACTGAAGCTTTCTTT. Translating it yields CASSLSGAANTEAFF.

CDR3 loop: CASSAPSGGLYNEQFF. In nucleotides, the CDR3 is TGTGCCAGCAGCGCACCTAGCGGGGGGCTTTACAATGAGCAGTTCTTC. The J gene is TRBJ2-1, the V gene TRBV9; 11 nucleotides align to TRBD2. The V gene end was trimmed by 3 bases and the J gene end by 4 bases; junction bases not matched to a gene: 6. Germline V gene lookup returns CDR1 SGDLS and CDR2 YYNGEE. The CDR3 is made up of 16 amino acids.

The chain joins TRBV4-3 to TRBJ2-1; the D gene is possibly TRBD1 (5 bases). Trimming pared 1 base from V and 3 bases from J, leaving 13 bases between. The CDR3 sequence is 16 residues long. Germline V lookup: CDR1 LGHNA, CDR2 YSLEER. The CDR3 here is CASSQVDQGDYNEQFF. DNA for the CDR3: TGCGCCAGCAGCCAAGTTGATCAGGGCGACTACAATGAGCAGTTCTTC.

The chain uses TRBV18 and TRBJ2-5, with 9 bases that match TRBD1. This CDR3 contains 15 residues. Germline values: CDR1 KGHSH, CDR2 LQKENI. With 0 bases clipped from V and 2 bases from J, the junction kept 1 base outside the gene matches. CDR3 sequence: CASSPPGQGQETQYF. The DNA for the CDR3 is TGTGCCAGCTCACCACCGGGACAGGGACAAGAGACCCAGTACTTC.

The chain links TRBV19 to TRBJ1-1, with a weak D call TRBD1 (5 bases). Trimming took off 5 bases at V and 3 bases at J, with 10 bases between the two ends. The length of the CDR3 is 13 residues. Per germline, CDR1 LNHDA and CDR2 SQIVND (reference sequence). CDR3 amino acids: CASSQGSYTEAFF. CDR3 nucleotide sequence: TGTGCCAGTAGTCAGGGATCCTACACTGAAGCTTTCTTT.

This clone was detected only once. The chain recombines TRBV7-2 with TRBJ1-5, with TRBD1 matching 10 bases. Germline CDR1 reads SGHTA; CDR2 reads FQGNSA. This CDR3 is 15 amino acids long. J gave up 7 bases and V 10 bases, and 13 bases lay outside the gene matches. CDR3 residues: CATLSRDRGVQPQHF. The CDR3 coding sequence is TGTGCCACCCTATCGCGGGACAGGGGTGTCCAGCCCCAGCATTTT.

The genes are TRBV6-9 and TRBJ2-7; D might be TRBD1 (6 bases). Germline loops: CDR1 MNHGY, CDR2 SVAAGI. Trimming cost V 6 bases and J 7 bases, with 22 bases left between them. The CDR3 extends over 15 amino acids. Written as DNA, the CDR3 is TGTGCCAGCAGCAGGTATTTGGGGGCCCGACAGGAGCAGTACTTC. Protein: CASSRYLGARQEQYF.

This sequence joins TRBV5-6 and TRBJ1-1; D is possibly TRBD1 (5 bases). Trimming left V 0 bases short and J 2 bases short, with 11 bases between. CDR3 size: 15 residues. Germline V gene data show CDR1 as SGHDT and CDR2 as YYEEEE. The CDR3 is CASSLVPQANTEAFF. The CDR3 DNA is TGTGCCAGCAGCTTGGTTCCACAGGCTAACACTGAAGCTTTCTTT.

This chain uses TRBV19 with TRBJ2-6, with a tentative D call TRBD1 (8 bases). V was pared by 3 bases and J by 0 bases, with 21 bases between. Germline CDR1 is LNHDA and CDR2 is SQIVND (reference sequence). CDR3 size: 20 residues. The CDR3 reads CASSIEGAGQAYSGANVLTF. The CDR3 region has the DNA TGTGCCAGTAGTATCGAAGGAGCGGGACAGGCCTACTCTGGGGCCAACGTCCTGACTTTC.

The V and J genes are TRBV30 and TRBJ1-2, with D possibly matching TRBD1 (5 bases). The length of the CDR3 is 14 residues. The germline V gene has CDR1 GTSNPN and CDR2 SVGIG (reference sequence). Trimming took 0 bases from V and 4 from J, leaving 12 bases between them. The DNA for the CDR3 is TGTGCCTGGAGTGTACGCCGGACATTCTATGGCTACACCTTC. Translation gives CAWSVRRTFYGYTF.

The chain is built from TRBV7-5 and TRBJ2-3; TRBD1, as called in the table, went unchecked against the DNA. TRBV7-5 is termed a pseudogene. This CDR3 region has 16 residues. CDR3 region: CARSPPRTGCTDTQYF. The CDR3 coding sequence is TGTGCCAGAAGCCCGCCCAGGACAGGGTGCACAGATACGCAGTATTTT.

Written as DNA, the CDR3 is TGCGCCAGCAGCCAAGGGAGGGATGAGCAGTTCTTC. It yields the protein CASSQGRDEQFF. The rearrangement links TRBV4-3 to TRBJ2-1; D is perhaps TRBD2 (6 bases). This CDR3 spans 12 amino acids. Germline CDR1 and CDR2: LGHNA and YSLEER. Trimming removed 1 base from V and 8 bases from J, with 6 bases in between.

This clone showed up just once. This rearrangement joins TRBV4-3 to TRBJ2-6; TRBD2 matches 7 bases. The CDR3 length is 18 residues. The V gene end was trimmed by 4 bases and the J gene end by 0 bases; junction bases not matched to a gene: 9. Germline V gene sequence: CDR1 LGHNA, CDR2 YSLEER. In DNA, the CDR3 is TGCGCCAGCAGCCTGAGATGGGGGGGGAGCTCTGGGGCCAACGTCCTGACTTTC. It yields the protein CASSLRWGGSSGANVLTF.

The chain recombines TRBV19 with TRBJ2-7; 8 positions match TRBD1. Per the germline V gene, CDR1 is LNHDA and CDR2 is SQIVND (reference sequence). This CDR3 is 13 amino acids long. V was clipped by 7 bases and J by 5 bases; unmatched bases: 7. CDR3 in DNA: TGTGCCAGTAATCGACAGGGGACCAACGAGCAGTACTTC. It yields the protein CASNRQGTNEQYF.

The chain carries TRBV18 and TRBJ1-3; no firm D call. The CDR3 covers 16 residues. Per germline, CDR1 KGHSH and CDR2 LQKENI. The V end was cut by 2 bases, the J end by 0 bases, with 11 bases between. The CDR3 reads CASSPAGSRSGNTIYF. The CDR3 DNA reads TGTGCCAGCTCACCAGCAGGCTCTCGCTCTGGAAACACCATATATTTT.

This chain connects TRBV28 to TRBJ2-7, with 12 bases lining up with TRBD2. V dropped 2 bases and J dropped 3; count of bases not matched to a gene: 5. Per germline, CDR1 MDHEN and CDR2 SYDVKM. The CDR3 contains 16 residues. DNA of the CDR3: TGTGCCAGCAGTTTAGCGGGGGGACTAGCGGGCTACGAGCAGTACTTC. Translating gives CASSLAGGLAGYEQYF.